A single sample is the source of the 9 T cell receptor beta chains below, sequenced in a study of blood T cell repertoires in COVID-19. Assay: immunoSEQ multiplex PCR; the TCRdb copy retains only in-frame clones and omits some. The sample yields tens of thousands of clones, about four fifths seen once. The sample taken for sequencing was PBMCs or T cells enriched from blood (not recorded which). The receptors come from a woman aged 40-49 years with acute COVID-19.

This clone was picked up a small number of times. The V gene is TRBV7-6, the J gene TRBJ1-5; the match to TRBD1 covers 10 bases. The CDR3 is made up of 16 amino acids. The J segment lost 4 bases and the V segment lost 5 bases, leaving 8 bases of the junction unmatched. Germline V gene data show CDR1 as SGHVS and CDR2 as FNYEAQ. The CDR3 reads CASSPLDRGGNQPQHF. In nucleotides, the CDR3 is TGTGCCAGCAGCCCATTGGACAGGGGGGGTAATCAGCCCCAGCATTTT.

V usage is TRBV29-1 and J usage is TRBJ2-1; weak D call: TRBD1 (7 bases). The CDR3 covers 14 residues. Per germline, CDR1 SQVTM and CDR2 ANQGSEA. Trimming stripped 2 bases from V and 6 bases from J, with 14 bases between. CDR3 sequence: CSVESPGGINEQFF. In DNA form, the CDR3 reads TGCAGCGTTGAATCCCCAGGGGGGATCAATGAGCAGTTCTTC.

CDR3 in DNA: TGTGCCAGCAGCTCGGGGACAGGGAACAATGAGCAGTTCTTC. Translating gives CASSSGTGNNEQFF. The J gene is TRBJ2-1, the V gene TRBV5-8, with 9 bases matching TRBD1. The CDR3 covers 14 residues. V lost 3 bases to trimming and J lost 5 bases; unmatched junction nucleotides: 3. Looked up from germline, CDR1 is SGHTS and CDR2 is YDEGEE.

The V call is TRBV27, the J call TRBJ1-2; the D is unclear. The CDR3 loop spans 14 amino acids. Germline CDR1 MNHEY, CDR2 SMNVEV (reference sequence). V dropped 4 bases and J dropped 4 bases, with 13 bases sitting between them. Here the CDR3 reads CASSWSGDPYGYTF. DNA of the CDR3: TGTGCCAGCAGTTGGAGCGGGGATCCCTATGGCTACACCTTC.

CDR3 protein: CASSLARERPQHF. In DNA, the CDR3 is TGTGCCAGCAGCTTAGCGAGGGAACGGCCCCAGCATTTT. The V gene is TRBV7-9, the J gene TRBJ1-5; no reliable D call. V lost 0 bases and J 9 bases, leaving 9 bases between the germline ends. CDR1 is SEHNR, CDR2 FQNEAQ, per germline (reference sequence). CDR3 length: 13 residues.

This chain connects TRBV5-1 to TRBJ2-3, with 8 nucleotides matching TRBD1. The CDR3 length is 14 residues. The ends lost 3 bases at V and 5 bases at J; junction bases unmatched: 5. Germline V gene sequence: CDR1 SGHRS, CDR2 YFSETQ. The CDR3 spells CASSWADREDTQYF. DNA of the CDR3: TGCGCCAGCAGCTGGGCGGACAGGGAAGATACGCAGTATTTT.

The genes are TRBV28 and TRBJ2-3, with 14 bases identical to TRBD2. There are 18 residues in the CDR3. Looked up from germline, CDR1 is MDHEN and CDR2 is SYDVKM. The V and J ends lost 6 bases and 3 bases, in that order; junction bases with no gene match: 11. This CDR3 reads CASSFGLAGGSQTDTQYF. The CDR3 region has the DNA TGTGCCAGCAGCTTCGGACTAGCGGGGGGCTCTCAGACAGATACGCAGTATTTT.

The chain has TRBV28 and TRBJ2-5, with 11 bases lining up with TRBD2. The germline V gene encodes CDR1 MDHEN and CDR2 SYDVKM. CDR3 length: 18 residues. V shed 5 bases, J shed 6 bases, and the junction held 17 bases outside the gene matches. CDR3 DNA sequence: TGTGCCAGCAGTCTTCTGCGCCTGGTAGCGGGGGGGCCCCAGACCCAGTACTTC. This codes for CASSLLRLVAGGPQTQYF.

The V gene is TRBV3-1 (or the pseudogene TRBV3-2), the J gene TRBJ1-5; D is possibly TRBD1 (5 bases). Germline-derived CDR1 and CDR2 are LGHDT and YNNKEL (reference sequence). V dropped 8 bases and J dropped 5 bases, with 10 bases sitting between them. The CDR3 has 12 residues. The CDR3 coding sequence is TGTGCCAGCGGGGGGGTCGATCAGCCCCAGCATTTT. Protein product: CASGGVDQPQHF.